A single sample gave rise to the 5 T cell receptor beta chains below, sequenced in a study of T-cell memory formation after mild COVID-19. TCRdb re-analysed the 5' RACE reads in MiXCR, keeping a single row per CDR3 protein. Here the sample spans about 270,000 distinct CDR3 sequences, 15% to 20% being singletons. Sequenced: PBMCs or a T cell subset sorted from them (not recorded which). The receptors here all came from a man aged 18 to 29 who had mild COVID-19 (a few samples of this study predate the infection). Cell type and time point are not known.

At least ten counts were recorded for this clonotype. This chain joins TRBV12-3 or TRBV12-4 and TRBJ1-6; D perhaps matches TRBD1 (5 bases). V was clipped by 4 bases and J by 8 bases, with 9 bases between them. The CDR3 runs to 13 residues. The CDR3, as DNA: TGTGCCAGCAGTTCACCGGGACATTCACCCCTCCACTTT. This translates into CASSSPGHSPLHF.

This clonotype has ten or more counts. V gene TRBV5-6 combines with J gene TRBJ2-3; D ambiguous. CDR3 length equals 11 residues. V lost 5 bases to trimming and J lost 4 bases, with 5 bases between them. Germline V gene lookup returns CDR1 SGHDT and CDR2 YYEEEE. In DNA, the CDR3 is TGTGCCAGCAGTTTATCAGATACGCAGTATTTT. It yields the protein CASSLSDTQYF.

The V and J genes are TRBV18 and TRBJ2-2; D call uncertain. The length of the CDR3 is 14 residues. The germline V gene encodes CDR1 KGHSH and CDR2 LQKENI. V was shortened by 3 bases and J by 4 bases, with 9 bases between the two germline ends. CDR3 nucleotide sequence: TGTGCCAGCTCACCTATCCTCGGCACCGGGGAGCTGTTTTTT. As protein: CASSPILGTGELFF.

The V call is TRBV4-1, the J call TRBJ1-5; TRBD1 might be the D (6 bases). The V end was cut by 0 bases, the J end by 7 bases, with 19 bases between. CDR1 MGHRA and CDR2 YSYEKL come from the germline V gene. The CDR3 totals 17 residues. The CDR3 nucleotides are TGCGCCAGCAGCCAAGATAATCAAATGGGGGCTTACCAGCCCCAGCATTTT. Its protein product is CASSQDNQMGAYQPQHF.

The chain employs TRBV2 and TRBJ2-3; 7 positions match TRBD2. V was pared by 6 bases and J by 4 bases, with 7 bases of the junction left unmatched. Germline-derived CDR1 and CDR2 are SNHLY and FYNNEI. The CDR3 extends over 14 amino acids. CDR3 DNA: TGTGCCAGCAGCAAGCAAGCGGGATCAGATACGCAGTATTTT. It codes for CASSKQAGSDTQYF.